A selection of T cell receptor beta chains follows, all from one sample in a study of T-cell memory formation after mild COVID-19. TCRdb reanalysed the 5' RACE reads using MiXCR and keeps one entry per CDR3 protein. The sample lists approximately 570,000 distinct CDR3 sequences; roughly 17% were seen once. The sequenced sample was PBMCs or a T cell subset sorted from them (not recorded which). The receptors were sampled from an adult woman who had mild COVID-19 (a few samples of this study predate the infection). Cell type and time point are not known. Both conserved end residues are trimmed from each CDR3. The D gene is left open where the match is weak. Rows may omit the clone size; those that give it use once, few, many or a size class.

j_call d_call v_call clone_size cdr3_aa
TRBJ1-1 TRBD1 TRBV7-6 - ASSLTGGSEAF
TRBJ2-2 - TRBV30 few AWGSLQGSGTGELF
TRBJ2-7 TRBD2 TRBV10-3 few AIRLAGGYEQY
TRBJ2-1 - TRBV4-2 few ASSQDQDSGPSYNEQF
TRBJ2-1 - TRBV6-2/TRBV6-3 - ASSQSEKQF
TRBJ1-1 - TRBV5-1 many ASSPHRDFNTEAF
TRBJ1-5 - TRBV12-3/TRBV12-4 - ASGAGQPQH
TRBJ2-7 - TRBV3-1 - ASSSLTRGVWEQY
TRBJ2-7 TRBD2 TRBV6-2/TRBV6-3 few ASSDGTSGSPY
TRBJ1-2 - TRBV5-1 - ASSLAEQGRTGYT
TRBJ1-1 TRBD1 TRBV18 - ASSTGTGMGTEAF
TRBJ1-3 - TRBV2 - ASSERRAYSNTIY
TRBJ1-1 - TRBV29-1 few SGFGQGPTEAF
TRBJ1-1 - TRBV11-2 - ASTRGGTGRDTEAF
TRBJ1-2 - TRBV29-1 few SVDRAYGYT
TRBJ2-7 TRBD1 TRBV6-2/TRBV6-3 - ASSYPDREPYEQY
TRBJ1-4 TRBD1 TRBV5-1 - ASSLTGGVNANEKLF
TRBJ1-1 TRBD1 TRBV7-2 many ASSWTGAGMAEAF
TRBJ2-4 TRBD1 TRBV24-1 many ATSDSGTGKNIQY
TRBJ2-1 TRBD2 TRBV7-6 many ASSWPTSGREDYNEQF
TRBJ2-5 - TRBV5-1 - ASSSKRLGQETQY
TRBJ2-1 TRBD2 TRBV7-9 many ASSLGAGHNEQF
TRBJ2-7 - TRBV30 few AWSRNTRGEQY
TRBJ2-7 TRBD2 TRBV10-3 few AISEAGLAETYEQY
TRBJ2-7 - TRBV5-1 few ASSLRGSRGEQY
TRBJ2-6 - TRBV12-3/TRBV12-4 - ASSFTPSFGANVLT
TRBJ2-3 - TRBV11-2 - ASSLATASTDTQY
TRBJ1-1 - TRBV29-1 - SDDSGANTEAF
TRBJ2-3 - TRBV4-3 - ASSQLWGLGTDTQY
TRBJ2-7 TRBD2 TRBV5-1 few ASAIWGGHDEQY
TRBJ2-5 - TRBV3-1 few ASWGTRREQETQY
TRBJ2-5 - TRBV11-1 few ASSSRDGSRETQY
TRBJ1-6 - TRBV12-3/TRBV12-4 few ASSFDRNSPLH
TRBJ1-1 TRBD1 TRBV7-3 - ASSGRQGTEAF
TRBJ2-4 TRBD2 TRBV6-1 - ASSEVTGLAGLSNIQY
TRBJ1-2 - TRBV2 - ASSEPGDYGYT
TRBJ1-4 - TRBV9 - ASSADSFGEKLF
TRBJ2-1 TRBD2 TRBV9 few ASSVVSGGANEQF
TRBJ1-1 - TRBV6-5 - ASSYSQGTEAF
TRBJ2-7 TRBD1 TRBV10-3 - AISGSTGSPSEQY
TRBJ2-1 - TRBV24-1 few ATSGGAYNEQF
TRBJ1-2 TRBD1 TRBV18 - ASSPGTGQGYT
TRBJ2-2 - TRBV12-3/TRBV12-4 - ASRSRRGTGELF
TRBJ2-1 - TRBV7-9 once AGEMGEKKEQF
TRBJ1-1 - TRBV29-1 - SVERAGANTEAF
TRBJ2-2 - TRBV4-3 - ASSRQGASAGELF
TRBJ2-2 TRBD1 TRBV5-1 few ASSLAYDRGSGELF
TRBJ2-7 TRBD1 TRBV6-2/TRBV6-3 few ASSYPWPTGPTGEQY
TRBJ1-5 - TRBV6-4 - ASSDSWGQPQH
TRBJ1-6 - TRBV6-5 few ASSYSIVRGDSPLH
TRBJ1-4 - TRBV7-9 few ASSFGGKANEKLF